This T cell receptor (beta chain) was observed in a study of T cells in women clearing cervical HPV infection. TCRdb keeps only in-frame clones here, not all; method: immunoSEQ multiplex PCR. The listing records about 23,000 clones. Notes on this clone: The missing CDR3 end, 3 residues past where the read stops, is filled in from the germline J gene.

The CDR3 contains 14 residues. V shed 3 bases and J shed 1 base, with 9 bases lying between them. Germline V CDR1 and CDR2: KGHSH, LQKENI. The receptor's source is a woman between 18 and 69 years old with a cervical HPV16 infection that either progressed to CIN3+ or cleared (not recorded which). Sequencing was performed on blood buffy coat. The V and J genes are TRBV18 and TRBJ2-5, with no clear D. The CDR3 DNA, read in part, is TGTGCCAGCTCACCGAACAGAATCCAAGAGACC. Its protein is CASSPNRIQET. The CDR3, in full, reads CASSPNRIQETQYF.